The 7 T cell receptor beta chains below all came from one sample that was sequenced in a study of T cell repertoires in cytomegalovirus infection (dated by TCRdb to the late 2010s). This sample was sequenced with an Illumina HiSeq 1500. TCRdb cleaned the public reads at Q25 with fastp, built clones with MiXCR and kept in-frame beta chains. When rows share a CDR3 protein, they turn into one entry using the most common DNA and genes. In this sample the table shows about 230,000 distinct CDR3 sequences, approximately 24% of which occur a single time. The top ten hold 15% to 20% of the sample. Sequencing used CD8+ T cells from PBMCs. Receptors were obtained from a human donor in good health (CMV status not recorded). Some clones in this sample may be carry-over from other donors' samples.

V gene TRBV6-5 combines with J gene TRBJ2-1; D may correspond to TRBD1 or TRBD2 (5 bases each). There are 15 residues in the CDR3. Germline-derived CDR1 and CDR2 are MNHEY and SVGAGI. Trimming pared 4 bases from V and 7 bases from J, leaving 17 bases between. The CDR3 loop reads CASSSWAAGTNEQFF. In DNA, the CDR3 is TGTGCCAGCAGTTCTTGGGCAGCAGGGACGAATGAGCAGTTCTTC.

V usage is TRBV29-1 and J usage is TRBJ1-1, with D possibly being TRBD1 (6 bases). Germline CDR1 is SQVTM and CDR2 is ANQGSEA. V was clipped by 6 bases and J by 4 bases, with 12 bases between them. The length of the CDR3 is 12 residues. The CDR3 DNA sequence: TGCAGCGTACCCAGGGGCACCACTGAAGCTTTCTTT. It encodes CSVPRGTTEAFF.

The chain carries TRBV10-3 and TRBJ2-7; TRBD1 matches 7 bases. After removal of 5 bases from V and 2 bases from J, the junction contained 9 bases not matched to a gene. The germline CDR1 and CDR2 sequences are ENHRY and SYGVKD. The CDR3 covers 15 residues. CDR3 region: CAISLTGTDPYEQYF. The DNA of the CDR3 is TGTGCCATCAGTTTGACCGGGACAGACCCCTACGAGCAGTACTTC.

The table lists this clonotype with many counts. V usage is TRBV20-1 and J usage is TRBJ1-6; possible D gene TRBD1, 6 bases. The CDR3 has 15 residues. Germline V gene sequence: CDR1 DFQATT, CDR2 SNEGSKA (reference sequence). Trimming cost V 6 bases and J 3 bases, with 15 bases left between them. CDR3 bases: TGCAGTGCCGCCATAGGACAGCGCTATAATTCACCCCTCCACTTT. This translates into CSAAIGQRYNSPLHF.

This clonotype showed up many times. The rearrangement uses TRBV12-3 or TRBV12-4 and TRBJ1-6; possibly TRBD1 for D (5 bases). The CDR3 loop spans 15 amino acids. The V end was cut by 4 bases, the J end by 10 bases, with 17 bases between. The CDR3 nucleotides read TGTGCCAGCAGTTCGGGGTGGGGAGGGGAGTCACCCCTCCACTTT. This codes for CASSSGWGGESPLHF.

The chain employs TRBV28 and TRBJ1-1, with D maybe TRBD1 (6 bases). The CDR3 is made up of 13 amino acids. CDR1 MDHEN and CDR2 SYDVKM come from the germline V gene. V was cut by 8 bases and J by 3 bases, with 13 bases left in between. The CDR3 protein is CASRGLGDTEAFF. The DNA for the CDR3 is TGTGCCAGCCGGGGGCTTGGGGACACTGAAGCTTTCTTT.

At least ten counts were recorded for this clonotype. This chain links TRBV7-2 with TRBJ1-1; no clear D gene. The ends were cut back, 1 base at V and 5 bases at J, with 8 bases in the middle. The germline V gene encodes CDR1 SGHTA and CDR2 FQGNSA. The CDR3 is 13 residues long. The CDR3 nucleotides read TGTGCCAGCAGCTTAGGGTCACGGACTGAAGCTTTCTTT. Protein sequence: CASSLGSRTEAFF.